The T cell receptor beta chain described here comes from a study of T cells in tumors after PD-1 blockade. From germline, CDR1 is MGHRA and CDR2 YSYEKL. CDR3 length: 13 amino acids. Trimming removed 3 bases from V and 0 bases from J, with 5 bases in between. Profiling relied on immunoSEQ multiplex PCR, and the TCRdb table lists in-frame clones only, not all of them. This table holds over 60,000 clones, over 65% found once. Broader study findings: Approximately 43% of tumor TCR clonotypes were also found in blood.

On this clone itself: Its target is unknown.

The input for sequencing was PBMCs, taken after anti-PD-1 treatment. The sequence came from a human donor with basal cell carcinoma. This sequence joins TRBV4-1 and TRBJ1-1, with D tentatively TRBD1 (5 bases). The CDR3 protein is CASSQTVNTEAFF. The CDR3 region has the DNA TGCGCCAGCAGCCAGACAGTGAACACTGAAGCTTTCTTT.